This T cell receptor beta chain was sequenced in a study of identical twins. TCRdb re-called the 5' RACE reads through MiXCR, storing one row per CDR3 protein. The repertoire holds 250,000 to 300,000 distinct CDR3 sequences, with about 9% as singletons. In germline, CDR1 is LGHNA, CDR2 YSLEER. The ends were cut back, 0 bases at V and 7 bases at J, with 12 bases in the middle. This CDR3 has 15 residues. The same data also contributed to another study, on yellow fever vaccine responses in identical twins.

The TCR sequence derives from a woman under 30 in good health. The chain employs TRBV4-3 and TRBJ2-2; maybe TRBD2 (5 bases). Source material: CD8+ T cells sorted from blood. CDR3: CASSQDSGVGGELFF. CDR3 sequence (DNA): TGCGCCAGCAGCCAAGATTCCGGGGTTGGCGGGGAGCTGTTTTTT.